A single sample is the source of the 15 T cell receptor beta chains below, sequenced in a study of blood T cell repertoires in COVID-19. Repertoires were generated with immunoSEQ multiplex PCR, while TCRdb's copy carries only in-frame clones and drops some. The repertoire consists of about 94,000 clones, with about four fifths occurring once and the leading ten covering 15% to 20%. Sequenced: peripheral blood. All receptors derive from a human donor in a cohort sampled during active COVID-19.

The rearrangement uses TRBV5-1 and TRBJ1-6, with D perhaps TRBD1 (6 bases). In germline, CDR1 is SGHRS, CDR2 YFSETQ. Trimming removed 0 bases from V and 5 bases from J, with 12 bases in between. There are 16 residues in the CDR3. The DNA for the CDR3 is TGCGCCAGCAGCTTGGAGGCCGCAGGGGATAATTCACCCCTCCACTTT. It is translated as CASSLEAAGDNSPLHF.

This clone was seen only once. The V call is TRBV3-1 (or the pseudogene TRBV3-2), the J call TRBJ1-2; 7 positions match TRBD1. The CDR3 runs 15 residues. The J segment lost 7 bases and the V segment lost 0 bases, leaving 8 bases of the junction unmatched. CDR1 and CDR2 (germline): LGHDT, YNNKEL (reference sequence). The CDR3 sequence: CASSQDPATGSGYTF. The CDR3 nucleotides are TGTGCCAGCAGCCAAGACCCCGCGACAGGGAGTGGCTACACCTTC.

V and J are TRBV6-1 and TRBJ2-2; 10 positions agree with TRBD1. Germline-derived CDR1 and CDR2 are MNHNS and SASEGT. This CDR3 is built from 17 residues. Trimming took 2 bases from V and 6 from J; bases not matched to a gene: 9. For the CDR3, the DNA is TGTGCCAGCAGTGAACCCGGACAGGGGGGTAGGTCCGGGGAGCTGTTTTTT. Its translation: CASSEPGQGGRSGELFF.

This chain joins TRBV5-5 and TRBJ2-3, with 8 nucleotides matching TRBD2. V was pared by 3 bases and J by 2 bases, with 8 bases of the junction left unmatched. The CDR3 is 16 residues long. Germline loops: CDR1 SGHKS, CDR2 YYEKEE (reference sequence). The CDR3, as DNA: TGTGCCAGCAGCTCGTTAACTAGCGGCTACACAGATACGCAGTATTTT. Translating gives CASSSLTSGYTDTQYF.

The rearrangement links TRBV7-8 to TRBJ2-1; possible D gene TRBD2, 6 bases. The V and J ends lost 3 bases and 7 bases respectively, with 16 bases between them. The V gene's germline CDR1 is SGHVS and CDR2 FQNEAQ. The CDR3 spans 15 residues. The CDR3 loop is CASSFIAVKGNEQFF. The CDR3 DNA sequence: TGTGCCAGCAGCTTTATAGCGGTGAAAGGAAATGAGCAGTTCTTC.

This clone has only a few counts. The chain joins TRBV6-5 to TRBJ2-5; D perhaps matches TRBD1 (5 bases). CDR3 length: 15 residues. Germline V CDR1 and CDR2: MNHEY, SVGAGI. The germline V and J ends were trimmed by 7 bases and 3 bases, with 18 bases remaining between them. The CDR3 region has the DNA TGTGCCAGCACGGGCTTCAGGGTTCAAGAAGAGACCCAGTACTTC. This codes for CASTGFRVQEETQYF.

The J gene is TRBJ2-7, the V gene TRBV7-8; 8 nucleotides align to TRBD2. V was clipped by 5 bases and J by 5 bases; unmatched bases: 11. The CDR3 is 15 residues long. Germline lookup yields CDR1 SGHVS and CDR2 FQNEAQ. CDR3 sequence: CASSKRGGRTNEQYF. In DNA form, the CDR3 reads TGTGCCAGCAGCAAGCGCGGCGGGAGGACCAACGAGCAGTACTTC.

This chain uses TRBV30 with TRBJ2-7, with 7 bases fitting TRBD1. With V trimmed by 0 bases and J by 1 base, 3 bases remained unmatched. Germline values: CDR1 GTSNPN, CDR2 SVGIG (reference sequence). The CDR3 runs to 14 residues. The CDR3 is CAWSVTGKSYEQYF. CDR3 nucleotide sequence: TGTGCCTGGAGTGTGACAGGGAAATCCTACGAGCAGTACTTC.

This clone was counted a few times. This CDR3 reads CASSKGQKDYGYTF. The CDR3 nucleotides are TGTGCCAGTAGTAAAGGACAGAAAGACTATGGCTACACCTTC. V usage is TRBV19 and J usage is TRBJ1-2; D perhaps matches TRBD1 (6 bases). CDR3 size: 14 residues. Trimming took 4 bases from V and 3 from J, leaving 12 bases between them. The germline V gene encodes CDR1 LNHDA and CDR2 SQIVND (reference sequence). Full variable domain (outside the CDR3, taken from reference TRBV19 and TRBJ1-2): DGGITQSPKYLFRKEGQNVTLSCEQNLNHDAMYWYRQDPGQGLRLIYYSQIVNDFQKGDIAEGYSVSREKKESFPLTVTSAQKNPTAFYLCASSKGQKDYGYTFGSGTRLTVV.

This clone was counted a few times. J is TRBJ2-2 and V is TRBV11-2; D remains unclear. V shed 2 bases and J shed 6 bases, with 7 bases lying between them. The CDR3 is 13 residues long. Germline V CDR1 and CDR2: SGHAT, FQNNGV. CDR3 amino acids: CASSLLRSGELFF. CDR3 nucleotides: TGTGCCAGCAGCTTATTGAGGTCCGGGGAGCTGTTTTTT.

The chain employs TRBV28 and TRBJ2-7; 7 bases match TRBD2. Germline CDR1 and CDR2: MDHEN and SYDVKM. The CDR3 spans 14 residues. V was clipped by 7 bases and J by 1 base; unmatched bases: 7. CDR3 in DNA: TGTGCCAGCACCCGGGGGGTCCCGTCCTACGAGCAGTACTTC. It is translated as CASTRGVPSYEQYF.

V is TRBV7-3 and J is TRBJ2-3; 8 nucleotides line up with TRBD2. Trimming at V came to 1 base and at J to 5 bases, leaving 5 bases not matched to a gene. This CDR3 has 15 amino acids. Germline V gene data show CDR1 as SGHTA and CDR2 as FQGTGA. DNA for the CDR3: TGTGCCAGCAGCTTAAGGCAAGCGGGAGTAGATACGCAGTATTTT. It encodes CASSLRQAGVDTQYF.

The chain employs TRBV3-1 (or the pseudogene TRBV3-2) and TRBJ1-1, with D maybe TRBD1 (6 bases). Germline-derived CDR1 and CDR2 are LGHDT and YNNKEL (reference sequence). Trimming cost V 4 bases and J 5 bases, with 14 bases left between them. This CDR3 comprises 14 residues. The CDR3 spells CASSRGIQGTEAFF. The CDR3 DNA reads TGTGCCAGCAGCCGAGGGATACAGGGAACTGAAGCTTTCTTT.

The CDR3 loop reads CSVEISQGTEAFF. CDR3 DNA: TGCAGCGTTGAGATCAGTCAGGGGACCGAAGCTTTCTTT. This sequence joins TRBV29-1 and TRBJ1-1, with D perhaps TRBD1 (6 bases). Germline-derived CDR1 and CDR2 are SQVTM and ANQGSEA. V lost 3 bases, J lost 8 bases, and 16 bases lay in between. The CDR3 loop spans 13 amino acids.

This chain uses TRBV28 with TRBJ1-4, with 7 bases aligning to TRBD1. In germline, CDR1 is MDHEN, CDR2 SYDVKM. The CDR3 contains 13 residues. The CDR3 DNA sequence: TGTGCTTCCGAAGGGGGCCTTAATGAAAAACTGTTTTTT. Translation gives CASEGGLNEKLFF.